This T cell receptor (beta chain) was identified during a study of blood T cell repertoires in COVID-19. Study context: Both acute and convalescent COVID-19 samples were obtained from the United States, Italy and Spain.

Looked up from germline, CDR1 is LNHDA and CDR2 is SQIVND (reference sequence). The V segment lost 3 bases and the J segment 7 bases; nucleotides outside the gene matches: 2. The CDR3 sequence is 14 residues long. TCRdb's copy holds only in-frame clones and misses some; the assay was immunoSEQ multiplex PCR. Of around 300,000 clones listed, roughly 89% were seen once; the top ten hold just under 0.95%. The sequenced material came from peripheral blood. The chain recombines TRBV19 with TRBJ2-1; 11 nucleotides match TRBD1. The source of this sequence is a middle-aged woman who had recovered from COVID-19. The chain's CDR3 is CASSIGTGGNEQFF. In nucleotides, the CDR3 is TGTGCCAGTAGTATTGGGACAGGGGGAAATGAGCAGTTCTTC.